The 18 T cell receptor beta chains in this list originate from one sample, sequenced in a study of OX40 agonist ivuxolimab in advanced cancers. Data came from immunoSEQ multiplex PCR; TCRdb stores just in-frame clones and leaves some out. Of more than 85,000 clones listed, roughly 89% are singletons. The input for sequencing was CD4+ or CD8+ T cells sorted from blood, taken in a trial of the OX40 agonist ivuxolimab. The receptors come from an adult with an advanced solid tumor such as melanoma, head and neck, liver or kidney cancer.

CDR3 sequence reads: CASSAPGAQYGEKLFF. As DNA, the CDR3 is TGTGCCAGCAGTGCCCCGGGGGCACAGTACGGTGAAAAACTGTTTTTT. This chain connects TRBV28 to TRBJ1-4, with a possible D match to TRBD1 (6 bases). Germline CDR1 MDHEN, CDR2 SYDVKM. This CDR3 is 16 amino acids long. Trimming took off 5 bases at V and 7 bases at J, with 20 bases between the two ends. Supplemented by reference TRBV28 and TRBJ1-4, the full variable domain reads DVKVTQSSRYLVKRTGEKVFLECVQDMDHENMFWYRQDPGLGLRLIYFSYDVKMKEKGDIPEGYSVSREKKERFSLILESASTNQTSMYLCASSAPGAQYGEKLFFGSGTQLSVL.

CDR3 nucleotides: TGTGCCAGCAGTTGGACAGGCCAAGAGACCCAGTACTTC. Translation gives CASSWTGQETQYF. The V gene is TRBV6-6, the J gene TRBJ2-5; 7 nucleotides match TRBD1. The junction had 0 bases not matched to a gene; V was cut back by 4 bases and J by 1 base. This CDR3 is 13 amino acids long. Germline CDR1 and CDR2: MNHNY and SVGAGI (reference sequence).

The rearrangement uses TRBV5-1 and TRBJ2-7; weak D call: TRBD2 (6 bases). The V gene's germline CDR1 is SGHRS and CDR2 YFSETQ. The CDR3 has 13 residues. Trimming removed 5 bases at V and 0 bases at J, with 9 bases between. The CDR3 loop is CASRDGSSYEQYF. CDR3 DNA: TGCGCCAGCAGGGACGGGAGCTCCTACGAGCAGTACTTC.

The gene calls are TRBV5-4 and TRBJ2-3, with D perhaps TRBD2 (6 bases). The V end lost 4 bases, the J end lost 1 base, and 16 bases lay between the germline ends. CDR3 size: 16 residues. Per the germline V gene, CDR1 is SGHNT and CDR2 is YYREEE (reference sequence). As DNA, the CDR3 is TGTGCCAGCAGCCCCTGGACCTCGGGGGGCACAGATACGCAGTATTTT. Its protein is CASSPWTSGGTDTQYF.

The gene calls are TRBV11-2 and TRBJ1-1; D unclear. V shed 4 bases and J shed 6 bases, with 15 bases lying between them. Looked up from germline, CDR1 is SGHAT and CDR2 is FQNNGV. The CDR3 sequence is 14 residues long. This CDR3 is CASSSRETYPEAFF. The CDR3 DNA is TGTGCCAGCAGCTCCCGGGAAACCTACCCTGAAGCTTTCTTT.

V usage is TRBV7-3 and J usage is TRBJ1-2; tentatively, D is TRBD1 (6 bases). This CDR3 has 13 residues. From germline, CDR1 is SGHTA and CDR2 FQGTGA. V lost 4 bases and J lost 7, with 13 bases in between. The CDR3 nucleotides read TGTGCCAGCAGCTATACGGGGGCCGGTGGCTACACCTTC. This gives the protein CASSYTGAGGYTF.

This clone was seen only a few times. The V call is TRBV9, the J call TRBJ1-2; D unclear. The V end lost 0 bases, the J end lost 4 bases, and 13 bases lay between the germline ends. Germline V CDR1 and CDR2: SGDLS, YYNGEE. The CDR3 is 15 residues long. DNA for the CDR3: TGTGCCAGCAGCGTAGACAGACTTCCGGGCTATGGCTACACCTTC. It codes for CASSVDRLPGYGYTF.

Comments on this clone: Different DNA sequences within this sample yield the same CDR3. The V and J genes are TRBV18 and TRBJ1-1; D is possibly TRBD1 (5 bases). There are 13 residues in the CDR3. V was trimmed by 6 bases and J by 0 bases, leaving 8 bases between them. Germline V gene data show CDR1 as KGHSH and CDR2 as LQKENI. CDR3 DNA: TGTGCCAGCTCCCCGGGGGTGAACACTGAAGCTTTCTTT. This sequence encodes CASSPGVNTEAFF.

J is TRBJ1-1 and V is TRBV5-1; D perhaps matches TRBD1 (5 bases). Germline values: CDR1 SGHRS, CDR2 YFSETQ. The CDR3 spans 17 residues. The ends were cut back, 3 bases at V and 4 bases at J, with 22 bases in the middle. In nucleotides, the CDR3 is TGCGCCAGCAGCTCAGGACCCGAAGCGGGGGTGGGCACTGAAGCTTTCTTT. Translating gives CASSSGPEAGVGTEAFF.

This sequence joins TRBV19 and TRBJ1-1; a possible D gene is TRBD1 (6 bases). The CDR3 is 13 residues long. V was pared by 2 bases and J by 7 bases, with 11 bases between. CDR1 is LNHDA, CDR2 SQIVND, per germline (reference sequence). The CDR3 region is CASSISGAIEAFF. CDR3 nucleotide sequence: TGTGCCAGTAGTATATCAGGGGCTATTGAAGCTTTCTTT.

V is TRBV7-2 and J is TRBJ1-5; 9 nucleotides line up with TRBD1. In germline, CDR1 is SGHTA, CDR2 FQGNSA. V lost 5 bases and J lost 3; bases outside the gene matches: 8. This CDR3 is built from 16 residues. Written as DNA, the CDR3 is TGTGCCAGCAGCCTCACCGGGACAGGGTACAATCAGCCCCAGCATTTT. This translates into CASSLTGTGYNQPQHF.

The V call is TRBV5-1, the J call TRBJ2-3, with D unclear. CDR3 length equals 15 residues. Looked up from germline, CDR1 is SGHRS and CDR2 is YFSETQ. Trimming stripped 5 bases from V and 3 bases from J, with 16 bases between. CDR3 sequence (DNA): TGCGCCAGCAGGAAAACCGCTGGGATGACAGATACGCAGTATTTT. Protein product: CASRKTAGMTDTQYF.

This chain connects TRBV11-2 to TRBJ1-1; D is unresolved. CDR3 length: 13 residues. The germline V gene encodes CDR1 SGHAT and CDR2 FQNNGV. Trimming shortened V by 5 bases and J by 2 bases, and 9 bases separated the two germline ends. The CDR3 is CASSRVTNTEAFF. CDR3 nucleotide sequence: TGTGCCAGCAGCCGCGTAACCAACACTGAAGCTTTCTTT.

CDR3 loop: CASSSGTVTYEQYF. The CDR3 DNA follows: TGTGCCAGCAGTTCCGGGACAGTTACCTACGAGCAGTACTTC. The V and J genes are TRBV6-6 and TRBJ2-7; 7 bases are shared with TRBD1. The CDR3 totals 14 residues. Germline CDR1 reads MNHNY; CDR2 reads SVGAGI (reference sequence). J gave up 2 bases and V 4 bases, and 5 bases lay outside the gene matches.

This clone was detected once. This rearrangement joins TRBV15 to TRBJ1-2; D is perhaps TRBD1 (6 bases). Trimming shortened V by 3 bases and J by 8 bases, and 19 bases separated the two germline ends. Germline CDR1 and CDR2: LNHNV and YYDKDF (reference sequence). The length of the CDR3 is 15 residues. CDR3 amino acids: CATSSLLPAGDGYTF. The CDR3 DNA reads as TGTGCCACCAGCAGCCTCCTTCCGGCAGGGGACGGCTACACCTTC.

The chain links TRBV19 to TRBJ1-5; D is unclear. The CDR3 sequence is 13 residues long. Per the germline V gene, CDR1 is LNHDA and CDR2 is SQIVND (reference sequence). Trimming pared 3 bases from V and 5 bases from J, leaving 8 bases between. The chain's CDR3 is CASSILPDQPQHF. The CDR3 DNA follows: TGTGCCAGTAGTATTTTACCAGATCAGCCCCAGCATTTT.

This chain links TRBV28 with TRBJ1-2, with D possibly matching TRBD1 (5 bases). The CDR3 totals 14 residues. Germline CDR1 and CDR2: MDHEN and SYDVKM. The V end was cut by 4 bases, the J end by 8 bases, with 17 bases between. The DNA of the CDR3 is TGTGCCAGCAGTTCCCCCGGTAGGGACGGCGGCTACACCTTC. It yields the protein CASSSPGRDGGYTF.

As concerns this clone: At the DNA level, this CDR3 is encoded by other sequences in the same sample as well. This chain connects TRBV5-1 to TRBJ1-2, with 9 bases identical to TRBD1. The CDR3 is 14 residues long. Per the germline V gene, CDR1 is SGHRS and CDR2 is YFSETQ. V lost 4 bases and J lost 2; bases outside the gene matches: 3. The CDR3 here is CASSLGQGNYGYTF. CDR3 DNA: TGCGCCAGCAGCCTTGGACAGGGGAACTATGGCTACACCTTC.